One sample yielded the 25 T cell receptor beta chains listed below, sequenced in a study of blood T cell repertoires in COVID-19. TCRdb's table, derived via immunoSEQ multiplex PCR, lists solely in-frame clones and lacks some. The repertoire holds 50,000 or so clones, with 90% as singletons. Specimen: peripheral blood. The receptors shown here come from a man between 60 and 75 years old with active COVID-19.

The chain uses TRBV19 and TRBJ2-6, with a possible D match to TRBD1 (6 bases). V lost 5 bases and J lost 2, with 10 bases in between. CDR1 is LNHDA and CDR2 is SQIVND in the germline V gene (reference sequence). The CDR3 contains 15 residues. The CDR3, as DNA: TGTGCCAGTAGTGATACAGGGACTGGGGCCAACGTCCTGACTTTC. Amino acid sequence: CASSDTGTGANVLTF.

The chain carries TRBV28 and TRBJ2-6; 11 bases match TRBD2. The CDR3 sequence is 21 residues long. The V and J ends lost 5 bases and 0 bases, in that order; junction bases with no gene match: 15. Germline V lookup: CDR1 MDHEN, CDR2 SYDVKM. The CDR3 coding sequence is TGTGCCAGCAGTAGGGAGATTACTAGCGGGAGCTGGGGCTCTGGGGCCAACGTCCTGACTTTC. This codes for CASSREITSGSWGSGANVLTF. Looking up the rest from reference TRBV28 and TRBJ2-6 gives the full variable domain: DVKVTQSSRYLVKRTGEKVFLECVQDMDHENMFWYRQDPGLGLRLIYFSYDVKMKEKGDIPEGYSVSREKKERFSLILESASTNQTSMYLCASSREITSGSWGSGANVLTFGAGSRLTVL.

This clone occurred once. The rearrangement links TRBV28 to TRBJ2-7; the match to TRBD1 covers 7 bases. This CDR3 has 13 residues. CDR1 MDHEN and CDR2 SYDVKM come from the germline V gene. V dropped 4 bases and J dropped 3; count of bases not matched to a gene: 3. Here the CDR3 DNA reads TGTGCCAGCAGTTATCCAGGGGGCTACGAGCAGTACTTC. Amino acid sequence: CASSYPGGYEQYF. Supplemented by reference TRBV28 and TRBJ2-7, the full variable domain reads DVKVTQSSRYLVKRTGEKVFLECVQDMDHENMFWYRQDPGLGLRLIYFSYDVKMKEKGDIPEGYSVSREKKERFSLILESASTNQTSMYLCASSYPGGYEQYFGPGTRLTVT.

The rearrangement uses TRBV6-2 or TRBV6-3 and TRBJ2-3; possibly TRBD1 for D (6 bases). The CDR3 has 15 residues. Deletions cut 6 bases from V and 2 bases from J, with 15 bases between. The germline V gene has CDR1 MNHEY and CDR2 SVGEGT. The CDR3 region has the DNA TGTGCCAGCAGCGGACAGTTGGGGCCCACAGATACGCAGTATTTT. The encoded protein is CASSGQLGPTDTQYF.

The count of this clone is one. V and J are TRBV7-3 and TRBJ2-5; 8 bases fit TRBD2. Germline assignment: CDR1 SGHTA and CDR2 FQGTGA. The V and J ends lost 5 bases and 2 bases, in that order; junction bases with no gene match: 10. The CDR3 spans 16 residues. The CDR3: CASSRKSGGGQETQYF. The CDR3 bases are TGTGCCAGCAGCCGAAAGAGCGGGGGCGGACAAGAGACCCAGTACTTC. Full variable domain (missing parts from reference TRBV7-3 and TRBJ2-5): GAGVSQTPSNKVTEKGKYVELRCDPISGHTALYWYRQSLGQGPEFLIYFQGTGAADDSGLPNDRFFAVRPEGSVSTLKIQRTERGDSAVYLCASSRKSGGGQETQYFGPGTRLLVL.

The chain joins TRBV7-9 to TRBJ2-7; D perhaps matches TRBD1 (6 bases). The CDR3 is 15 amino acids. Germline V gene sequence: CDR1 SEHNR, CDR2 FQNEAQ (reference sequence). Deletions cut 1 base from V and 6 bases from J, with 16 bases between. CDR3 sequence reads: CASSLVGALPGEQYF. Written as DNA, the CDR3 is TGTGCCAGCAGCTTAGTGGGGGCCCTCCCGGGCGAGCAGTACTTC.

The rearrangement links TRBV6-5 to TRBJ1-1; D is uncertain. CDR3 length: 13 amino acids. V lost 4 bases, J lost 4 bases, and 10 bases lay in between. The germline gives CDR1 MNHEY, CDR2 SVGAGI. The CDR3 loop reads CASSSREVTEAFF. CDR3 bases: TGTGCCAGCAGTTCACGAGAGGTCACTGAAGCTTTCTTT.

The CDR3 region has the DNA TGTGCCAGCAGCTTGCAGGGCTCTGGGGCCAACGTCCTGACTTTC. This gives the protein CASSLQGSGANVLTF. This rearrangement joins TRBV5-5 to TRBJ2-6, with D perhaps TRBD1 (5 bases). V was shortened by 1 base and J by 0 bases, with 5 bases between the two germline ends. This CDR3 is 15 amino acids long. Germline values: CDR1 SGHKS, CDR2 YYEKEE (reference sequence).

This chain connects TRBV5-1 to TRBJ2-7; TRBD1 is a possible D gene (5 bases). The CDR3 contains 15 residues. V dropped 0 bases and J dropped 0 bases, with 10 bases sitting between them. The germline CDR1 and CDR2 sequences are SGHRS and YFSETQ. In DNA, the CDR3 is TGCGCCAGCAGCTTGGCTCGACAGTTCTCCTACGAGCAGTACTTC. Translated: CASSLARQFSYEQYF.

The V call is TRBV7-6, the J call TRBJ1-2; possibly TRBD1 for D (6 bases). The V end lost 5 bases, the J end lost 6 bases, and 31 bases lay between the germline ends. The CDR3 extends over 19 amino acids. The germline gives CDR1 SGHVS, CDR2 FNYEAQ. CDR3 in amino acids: CASSAIRGGTEDRRHGYTF. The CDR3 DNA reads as TGTGCCAGCAGCGCCATAAGGGGGGGGACTGAGGACCGGCGTCATGGCTACACCTTC.

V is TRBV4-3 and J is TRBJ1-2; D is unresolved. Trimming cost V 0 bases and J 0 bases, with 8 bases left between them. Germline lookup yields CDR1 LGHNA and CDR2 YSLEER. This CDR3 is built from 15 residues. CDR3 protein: CASSQEGRTNYGYTF. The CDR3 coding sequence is TGCGCCAGCAGCCAAGAGGGCCGGACTAACTATGGCTACACCTTC.

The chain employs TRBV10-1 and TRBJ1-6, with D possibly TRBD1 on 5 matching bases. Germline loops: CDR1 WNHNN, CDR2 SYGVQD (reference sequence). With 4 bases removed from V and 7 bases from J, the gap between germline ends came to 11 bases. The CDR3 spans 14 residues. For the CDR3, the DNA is TGCGCCAGCAGTGTTCGGGGGGTCAATTCACCCCTCCACTTT. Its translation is CASSVRGVNSPLHF.

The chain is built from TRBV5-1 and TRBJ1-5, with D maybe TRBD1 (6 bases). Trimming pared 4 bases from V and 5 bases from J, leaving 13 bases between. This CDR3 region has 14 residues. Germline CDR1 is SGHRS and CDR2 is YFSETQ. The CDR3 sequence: CASSQGMGDQPQHF. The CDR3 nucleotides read TGCGCCAGCAGCCAGGGGATGGGGGATCAGCCCCAGCATTTT.

In DNA, the CDR3 is TGTGCCAGCAGTGACGGTAGCGGGGGAACAGATACGCAGTATTTT. Its protein product is CASSDGSGGTDTQYF. The gene calls are TRBV6-4 and TRBJ2-3, with 9 bases aligning to TRBD2. Looked up from germline, CDR1 is MRHNA and CDR2 is SNTAGT. J was trimmed by 3 bases and V by 2 bases; bases with no gene match: 3. The CDR3 extends over 15 amino acids.

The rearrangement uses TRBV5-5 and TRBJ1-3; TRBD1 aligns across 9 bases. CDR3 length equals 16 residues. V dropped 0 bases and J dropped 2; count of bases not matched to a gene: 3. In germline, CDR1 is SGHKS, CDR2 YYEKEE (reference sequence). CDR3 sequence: CASSLVGTGTGNTIYF. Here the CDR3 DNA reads TGTGCCAGCAGCTTGGTAGGGACAGGGACTGGAAACACCATATATTTT.

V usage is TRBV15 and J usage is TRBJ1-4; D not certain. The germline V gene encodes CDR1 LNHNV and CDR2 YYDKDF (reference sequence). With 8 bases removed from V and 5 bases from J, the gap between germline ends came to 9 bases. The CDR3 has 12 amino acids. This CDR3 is CATGKQNEKLFF. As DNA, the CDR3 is TGTGCCACCGGCAAACAAAATGAAAAACTGTTTTTT.

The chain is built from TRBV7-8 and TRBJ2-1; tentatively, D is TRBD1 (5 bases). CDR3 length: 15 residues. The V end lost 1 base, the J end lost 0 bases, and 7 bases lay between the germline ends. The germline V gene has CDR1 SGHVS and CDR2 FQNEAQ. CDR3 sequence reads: CASSLDQGSYNEQFF. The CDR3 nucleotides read TGTGCCAGCAGCTTAGATCAGGGCTCCTACAATGAGCAGTTCTTC.

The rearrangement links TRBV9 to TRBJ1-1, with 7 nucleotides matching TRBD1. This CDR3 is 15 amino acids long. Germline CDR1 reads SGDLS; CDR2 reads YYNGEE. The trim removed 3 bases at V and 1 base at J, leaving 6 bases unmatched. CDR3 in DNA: TGTGCCAGCAGCGAATCCGGGACAGCGAACACTGAAGCTTTCTTT. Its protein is CASSESGTANTEAFF.

CDR3 amino acids: CASSSTGREQFF. CDR3 in DNA: TGTGCCAGCAGTTCCACAGGTCGCGAGCAGTTCTTC. This rearrangement joins TRBV27 to TRBJ2-1; tentative D call: TRBD1 (5 bases). This CDR3 has 12 residues. Germline V lookup: CDR1 MNHEY, CDR2 SMNVEV (reference sequence). V gave up 4 bases and J gave up 10 bases, with 11 bases separating them.

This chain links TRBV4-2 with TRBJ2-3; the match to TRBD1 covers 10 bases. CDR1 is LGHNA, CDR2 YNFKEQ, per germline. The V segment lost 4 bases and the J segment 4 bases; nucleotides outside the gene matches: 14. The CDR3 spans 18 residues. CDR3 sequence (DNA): TGTGCCAGCAGCCTAAAAGGGGCTCGACAGGGGGCAGCAGATACGCAGTATTTT. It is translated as CASSLKGARQGAADTQYF.

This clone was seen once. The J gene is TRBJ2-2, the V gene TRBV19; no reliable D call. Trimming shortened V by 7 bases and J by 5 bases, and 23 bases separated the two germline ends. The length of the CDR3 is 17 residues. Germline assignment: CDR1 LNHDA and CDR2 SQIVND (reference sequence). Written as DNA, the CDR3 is TGTGCCAGTATCCCTCGGGTTGACCACACCTTAACCGGGGAGCTGTTTTTT. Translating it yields CASIPRVDHTLTGELFF. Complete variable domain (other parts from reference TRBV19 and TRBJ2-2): DGGITQSPKYLFRKEGQNVTLSCEQNLNHDAMYWYRQDPGQGLRLIYYSQIVNDFQKGDIAEGYSVSREKKESFPLTVTSAQKNPTAFYLCASIPRVDHTLTGELFFGEGSRLTVL.

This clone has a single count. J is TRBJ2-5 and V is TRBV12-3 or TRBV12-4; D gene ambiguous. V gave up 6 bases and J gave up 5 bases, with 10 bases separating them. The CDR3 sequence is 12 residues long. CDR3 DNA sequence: TGTGCCAGCAGCCGTTGGGCTGAGACCCAGTACTTC. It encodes CASSRWAETQYF.

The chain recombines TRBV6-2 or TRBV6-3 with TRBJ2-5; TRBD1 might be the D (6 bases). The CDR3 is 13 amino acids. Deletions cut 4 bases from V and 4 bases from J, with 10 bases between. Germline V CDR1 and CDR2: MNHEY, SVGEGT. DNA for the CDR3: TGTGCCAGCAGTTGGGGCAGGGGAGAGACCCAGTACTTC. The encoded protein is CASSWGRGETQYF.

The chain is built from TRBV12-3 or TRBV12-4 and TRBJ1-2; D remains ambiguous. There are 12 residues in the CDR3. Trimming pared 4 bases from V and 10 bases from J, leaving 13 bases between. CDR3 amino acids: CASSSRGETYTF. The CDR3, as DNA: TGTGCCAGCAGTTCCCGGGGAGAGACCTACACCTTC.

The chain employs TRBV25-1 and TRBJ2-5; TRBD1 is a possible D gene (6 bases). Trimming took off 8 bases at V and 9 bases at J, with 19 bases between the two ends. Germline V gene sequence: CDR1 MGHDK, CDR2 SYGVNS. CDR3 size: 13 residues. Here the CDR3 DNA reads TGTGCCAGCCCCGGGACACCCGTTTGGGCCCAGTACTTC. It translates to CASPGTPVWAQYF.